This T cell receptor beta chain emerged from a study of cytomegalovirus exposure and HLA in healthy donors. As for the donors, each was a healthy bone marrow donor. 13 Jbeta primers and 60 Vbeta primers were used for the PCR. The table came from immunoSEQ multiplex PCR; TCRdb's copy has only in-frame clones and leaves some out. The data hold fewer than 120,000 clones, with around 80% observed a single time. Sequencing used PBMCs. This receptor was taken from a young man in good health and CMV-seropositive.

This CDR3 reads CASSYRGGTGTDTQYF. DNA for the CDR3: TGTGCCAGCAGCTACAGGGGCGGAACGGGCACAGATACGCAGTATTTT. The V gene is TRBV7-3, the J gene TRBJ2-3; TRBD1 agrees at 7 bases. The CDR3 consists of 16 residues. V lost 4 bases to trimming and J lost 1 base; unmatched junction nucleotides: 8. Germline CDR1 SGHTA, CDR2 FQGTGA.